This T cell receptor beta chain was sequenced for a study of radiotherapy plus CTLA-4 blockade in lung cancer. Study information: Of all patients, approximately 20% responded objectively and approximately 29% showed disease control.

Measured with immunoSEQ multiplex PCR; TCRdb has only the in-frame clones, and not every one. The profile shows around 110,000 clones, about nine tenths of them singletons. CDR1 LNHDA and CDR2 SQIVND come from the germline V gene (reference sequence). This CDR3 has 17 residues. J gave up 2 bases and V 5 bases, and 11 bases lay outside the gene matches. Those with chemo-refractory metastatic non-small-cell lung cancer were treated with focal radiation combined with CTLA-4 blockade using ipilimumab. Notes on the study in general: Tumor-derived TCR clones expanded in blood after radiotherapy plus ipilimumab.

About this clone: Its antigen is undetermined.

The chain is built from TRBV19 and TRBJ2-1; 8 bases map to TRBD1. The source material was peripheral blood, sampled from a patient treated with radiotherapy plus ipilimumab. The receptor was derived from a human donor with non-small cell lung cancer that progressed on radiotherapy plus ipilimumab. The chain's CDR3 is CASSPREDRVTYNEQFF. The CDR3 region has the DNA TGTGCCAGTAGTCCGAGAGAGGACAGGGTTACCTACAATGAGCAGTTCTTC. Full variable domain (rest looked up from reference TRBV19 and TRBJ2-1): DGGITQSPKYLFRKEGQNVTLSCEQNLNHDAMYWYRQDPGQGLRLIYYSQIVNDFQKGDIAEGYSVSREKKESFPLTVTSAQKNPTAFYLCASSPREDRVTYNEQFFGPGTRLTVL.